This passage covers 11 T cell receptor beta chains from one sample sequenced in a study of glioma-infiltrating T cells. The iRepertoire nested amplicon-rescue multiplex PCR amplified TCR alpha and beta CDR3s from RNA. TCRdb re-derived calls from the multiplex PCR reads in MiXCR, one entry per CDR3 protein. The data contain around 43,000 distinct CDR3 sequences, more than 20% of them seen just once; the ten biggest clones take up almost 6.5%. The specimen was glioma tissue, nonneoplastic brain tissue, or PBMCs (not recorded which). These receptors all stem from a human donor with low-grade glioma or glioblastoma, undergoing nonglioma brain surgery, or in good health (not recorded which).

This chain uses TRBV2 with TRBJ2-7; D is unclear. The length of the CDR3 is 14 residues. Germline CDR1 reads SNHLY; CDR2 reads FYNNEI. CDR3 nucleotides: TGTGCCCGCAGTGAGGACCCTACCCTCTACGAGCAGTACGTC. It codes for CARSEDPTLYEQYV.

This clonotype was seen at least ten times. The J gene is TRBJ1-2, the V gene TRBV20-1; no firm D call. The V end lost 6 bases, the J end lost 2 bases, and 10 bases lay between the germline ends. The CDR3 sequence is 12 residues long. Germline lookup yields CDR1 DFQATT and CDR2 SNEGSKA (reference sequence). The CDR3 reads CSAGRLNYGYTF. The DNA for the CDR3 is TGCAGTGCGGGCAGACTCAACTATGGCTACACCTTC.

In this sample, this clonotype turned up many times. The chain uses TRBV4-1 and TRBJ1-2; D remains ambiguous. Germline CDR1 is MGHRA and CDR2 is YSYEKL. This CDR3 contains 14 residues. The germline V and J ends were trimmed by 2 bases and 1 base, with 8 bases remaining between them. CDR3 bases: TGCGCCAGCAGCCAATTAACCGTTAACTATGGCTACACCTTC. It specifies CASSQLTVNYGYTF.

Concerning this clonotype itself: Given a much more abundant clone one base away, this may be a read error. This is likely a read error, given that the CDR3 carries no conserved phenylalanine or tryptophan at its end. CDR3 DNA: TGTGCCAGCAGTGAGCTAGCGGGGGGGCAAGGTGAGCAGTTCCTC. Translating gives CASSELAGGQGEQFL. The chain combines TRBV28 with TRBJ2-1; 12 bases agree with TRBD2. Trimming cost V 5 bases and J 9 bases; bases outside gene matches: 8. CDR3 size: 15 residues. CDR1 MDHEN and CDR2 SYDVKM come from the germline V gene.

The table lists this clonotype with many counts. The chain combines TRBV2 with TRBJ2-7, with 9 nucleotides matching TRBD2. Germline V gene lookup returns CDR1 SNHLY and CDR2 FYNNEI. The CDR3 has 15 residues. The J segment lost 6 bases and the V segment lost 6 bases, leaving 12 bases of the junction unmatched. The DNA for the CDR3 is TGTGCCAGCAGGGAGACTATGGGACTAGCTCGCGAGCAGTACTTC. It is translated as CASRETMGLAREQYF. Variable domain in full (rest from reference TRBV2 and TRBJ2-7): EPEVTQTPSHQVTQMGQEVILRCVPISNHLYFYWYRQILGQKVEFLVSFYNNEISEKSEIFDDQFSVERPDGSNFTLKIRSTKLEDSAMYFCASRETMGLAREQYFGPGTRLTVT.

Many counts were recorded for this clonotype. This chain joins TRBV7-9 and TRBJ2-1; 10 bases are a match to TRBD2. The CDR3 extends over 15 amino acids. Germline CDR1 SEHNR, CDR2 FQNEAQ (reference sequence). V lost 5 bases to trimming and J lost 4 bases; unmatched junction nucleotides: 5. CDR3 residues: CASSRTSGDYNEQFF. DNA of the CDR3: TGTGCCAGCAGCCGGACTAGCGGTGATTACAATGAGCAGTTCTTC.

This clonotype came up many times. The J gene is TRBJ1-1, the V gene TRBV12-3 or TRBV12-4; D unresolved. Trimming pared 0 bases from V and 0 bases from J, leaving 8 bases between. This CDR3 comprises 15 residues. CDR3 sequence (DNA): TGTGCCAGCAGTTTAGCCCCGTATATGAACACTGAAGCTTTCTTT. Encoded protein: CASSLAPYMNTEAFF.

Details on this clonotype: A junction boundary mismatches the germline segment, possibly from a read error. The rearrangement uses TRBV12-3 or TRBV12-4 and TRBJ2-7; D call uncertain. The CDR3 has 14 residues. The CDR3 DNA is TGTGCCAGCAGTTTGGGCCCCCCCTCCTATGAGCAGTACTTC. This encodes CASSLGPPSYEQYF.

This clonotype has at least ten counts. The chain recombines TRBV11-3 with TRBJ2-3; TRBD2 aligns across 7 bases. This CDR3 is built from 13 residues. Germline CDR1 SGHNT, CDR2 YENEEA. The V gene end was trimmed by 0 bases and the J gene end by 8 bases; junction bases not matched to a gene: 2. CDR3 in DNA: TGTGCCAGCAGCTTAGACGGGGGGTCTACGCAGTATTTT. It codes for CASSLDGGSTQYF.

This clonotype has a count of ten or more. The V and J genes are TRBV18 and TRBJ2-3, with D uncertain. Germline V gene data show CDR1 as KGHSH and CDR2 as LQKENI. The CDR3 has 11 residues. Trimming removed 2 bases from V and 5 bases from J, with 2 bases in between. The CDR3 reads CASSPKDTQYF. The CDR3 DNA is TGTGCCAGCTCACCAAAAGATACGCAGTATTTT.

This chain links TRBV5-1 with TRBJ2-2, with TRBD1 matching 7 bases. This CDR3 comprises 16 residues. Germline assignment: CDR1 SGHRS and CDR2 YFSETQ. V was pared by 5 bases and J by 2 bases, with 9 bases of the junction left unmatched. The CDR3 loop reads CASRSTGTENTGELFF. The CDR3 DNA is TGCGCCAGCAGAAGCACCGGGACAGAAAACACCGGGGAGCTGTTTTTT.